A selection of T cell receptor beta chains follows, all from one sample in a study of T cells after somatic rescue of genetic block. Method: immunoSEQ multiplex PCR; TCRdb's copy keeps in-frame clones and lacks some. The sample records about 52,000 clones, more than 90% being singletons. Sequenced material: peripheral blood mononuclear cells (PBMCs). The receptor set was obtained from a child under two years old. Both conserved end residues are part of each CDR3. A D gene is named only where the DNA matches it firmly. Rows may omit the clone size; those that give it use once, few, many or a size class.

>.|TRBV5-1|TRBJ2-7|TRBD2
CASSLEGTSGFYEQYF
TGCGCCAGCAGCTTGGAAGGGACTAGCGGATTCTACGAGCAGTACTTC
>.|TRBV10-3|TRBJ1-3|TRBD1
CAISESKGQGVTFSGNTIYF
TGTGCCATCAGTGAGTCGAAAGGTCAGGGGGTTACATTCTCTGGAAACACCATATATTTT
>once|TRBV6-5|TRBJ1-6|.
CASSPGPNSPLHF
TGTGCCAGCAGTCCCGGACCGAATTCACCCCTCCACTTT
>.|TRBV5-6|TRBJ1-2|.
CASSLDPSTYGYTF
TGTGCCAGCAGCTTAGACCCTAGTACGTATGGCTACACCTTC
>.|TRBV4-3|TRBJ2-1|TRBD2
CASSQASGRGNEQFF
TGCGCCAGCAGCCAAGCTAGCGGGAGGGGCAATGAGCAGTTCTTC
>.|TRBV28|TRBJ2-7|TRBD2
CASSPPPGGSYEQYF
TGTGCCAGCAGTCCCCCCCCGGGAGGGTCCTACGAGCAGTACTTC
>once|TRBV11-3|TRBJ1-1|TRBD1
CASSGQVNTEAFF
TGTGCCAGCAGCGGACAGGTGAACACTGAAGCTTTCTTT
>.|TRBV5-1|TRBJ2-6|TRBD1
CASSLGLLQGAGANVLTF
TGCGCCAGCAGCTTGGGGCTTCTCCAGGGGGCCGGGGCCAACGTCCTGACTTTC
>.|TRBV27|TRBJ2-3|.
CASRISGRVTDTQYF
TGTGCCAGCAGGATCAGCGGGCGGGTCACAGATACGCAGTATTTT
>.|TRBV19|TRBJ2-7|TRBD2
CASRRLAGPSDEQYF
TGTGCCAGTAGGAGACTAGCGGGGCCGTCCGACGAGCAGTACTTC
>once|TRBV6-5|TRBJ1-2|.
CASSRAGTPGGYTF
TGTGCCAGCAGCAGAGCTGGTACACCAGGGGGCTACACCTTC
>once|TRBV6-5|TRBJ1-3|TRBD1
CASSYSDRAGNTIYF
TGTGCCAGCAGTTACTCGGACAGGGCTGGAAACACCATATATTTT
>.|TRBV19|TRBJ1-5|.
CASSSGGGNQPQHF
TGTGCCAGTAGCTCGGGGGGGGGCAATCAGCCCCAGCATTTT
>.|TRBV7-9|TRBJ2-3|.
CASSLGSGTDTQYF
TGTGCCAGCAGCTTAGGTTCAGGTACAGATACGCAGTATTTT
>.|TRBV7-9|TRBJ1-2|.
CASSQNYGYTF
TGTGCCAGCAGCCAAAACTATGGCTACACCTTC
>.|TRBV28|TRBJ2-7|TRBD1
CASSLTGDEQYF
TGTGCCAGCAGTTTGACAGGGGACGAGCAGTACTTC
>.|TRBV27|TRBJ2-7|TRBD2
CASRMGLAYEQYF
TGTGCCAGCAGGATGGGACTAGCCTACGAGCAGTACTTC
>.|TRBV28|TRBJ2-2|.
CASIPGSANTGELFF
TGTGCCAGCATCCCGGGTAGCGCGAACACCGGGGAGCTGTTTTTT
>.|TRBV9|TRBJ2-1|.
CASSVGTGLPYNEQFF
TGTGCCAGCAGCGTAGGAACAGGTCTACCTTACAATGAGCAGTTCTTC
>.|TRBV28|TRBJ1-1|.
CASSSAEAFF
TGTGCCAGCAGTTCGGCAGAAGCTTTCTTT
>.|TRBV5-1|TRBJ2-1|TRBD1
CASSTRGQSNEQFF
TGCGCCAGCAGTACTAGGGGGCAGTCCAATGAGCAGTTCTTC
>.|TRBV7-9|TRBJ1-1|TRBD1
CASSWTGVNTEAFF
TGTGCCAGCAGCTGGACAGGGGTGAACACTGAAGCTTTCTTT
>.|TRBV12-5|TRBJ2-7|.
CASAPGHSYEQYF
TGTGCTAGTGCCCCGGGACACTCCTACGAGCAGTACTTC
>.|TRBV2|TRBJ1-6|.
CASSEDGARSSPLHF
TGTGCCAGCAGTGAAGACGGGGCCCGGAGTTCACCCCTCCACTTT
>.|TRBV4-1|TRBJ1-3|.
CASSPGGNTIYF
TGCGCCAGCAGCCCAGGAGGAAACACCATATATTTT
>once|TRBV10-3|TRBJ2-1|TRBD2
CAIPGREENEQFF
TGTGCCATCCCGGGGCGGGAGGAAAATGAGCAGTTCTTC
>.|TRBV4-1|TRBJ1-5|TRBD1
CASSPKILRDSSFLSNQPQHF
TGCGCCAGCAGCCCAAAGATCCTACGGGACAGCTCCTTTCTCAGCAATCAGCCCCAGCATTTT
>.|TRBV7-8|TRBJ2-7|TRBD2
CASSLGSGTYEQYF
TGTGCCAGCAGCTTGGGTAGCGGGACCTACGAGCAGTACTTC
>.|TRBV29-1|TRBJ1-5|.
CSAQGGSNQPQHF
TGCAGCGCCCAGGGAGGCAGCAATCAGCCCCAGCATTTT
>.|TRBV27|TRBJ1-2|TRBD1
CAKRDRENGYTF
TGTGCCAAACGGGACAGGGAAAATGGCTACACCTTC
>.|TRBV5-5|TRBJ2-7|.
CASSETYEQYF
TGTGCCAGCAGCGAAACCTACGAGCAGTACTTC
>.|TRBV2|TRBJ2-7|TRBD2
CASGKLAGIREQYF
TGTGCCAGCGGCAAACTAGCGGGAATCAGAGAGCAGTACTTC
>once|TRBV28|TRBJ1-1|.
CASSLRERGTEAFF
TGTGCCAGCAGCCTCAGGGAGAGGGGCACTGAAGCTTTCTTT
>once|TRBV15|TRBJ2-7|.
CATSGEGDEQYF
TGTGCCACCAGCGGGGAGGGGGACGAGCAGTACTTC
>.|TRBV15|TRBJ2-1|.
CATSRDAGDEQFF
TGTGCCACCAGCAGAGATGCGGGCGATGAGCAGTTCTTC
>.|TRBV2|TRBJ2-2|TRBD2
CASSSGSTGELFF
TGTGCCAGCAGTAGCGGGAGCACCGGGGAGCTGTTTTTT
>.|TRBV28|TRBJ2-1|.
CASTPGSRDNEQFF
TGTGCCAGCACACCGGGGAGCCGGGATAATGAGCAGTTCTTC
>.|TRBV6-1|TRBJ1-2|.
CASSYTGALYGYTF
TGTGCCAGCAGTTATACAGGAGCTCTCTATGGCTACACCTTC
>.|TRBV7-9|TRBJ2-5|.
CASSFWAEETQYF
TGTGCCAGCAGCTTCTGGGCAGAAGAGACCCAGTACTTC
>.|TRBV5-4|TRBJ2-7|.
CASSFWESSYEQYF
TGTGCCAGCAGCTTTTGGGAGAGCTCCTACGAGCAGTACTTC
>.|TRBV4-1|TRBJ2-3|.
CASSEDTSTDTQYF
TGCGCCAGCAGCGAAGATACTAGCACAGATACGCAGTATTTT
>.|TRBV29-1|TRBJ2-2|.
CSVDNTGELFF
TGCAGCGTTGACAACACCGGGGAGCTGTTTTTT
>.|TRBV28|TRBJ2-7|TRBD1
CASSISGTGANEQYF
TGTGCCAGCAGTATTAGTGGGACAGGGGCCAACGAGCAGTACTTC
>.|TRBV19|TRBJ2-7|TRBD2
CASSPGTSGRSEQYF
TGTGCCAGTAGCCCGGGGACTAGCGGGAGATCCGAGCAGTACTTC
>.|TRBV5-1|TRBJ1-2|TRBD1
CASSLARGQGNYGYTF
TGCGCCAGCAGCTTGGCACGGGGACAGGGGAACTATGGCTACACCTTC
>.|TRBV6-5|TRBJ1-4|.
CASSYQGPNEKLFF
TGTGCCAGCAGTTATCAGGGACCTAATGAAAAACTGTTTTTT
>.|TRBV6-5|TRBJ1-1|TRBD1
CASCRDRGTEAFF
TGTGCCAGCTGCCGGGACAGGGGCACTGAAGCTTTCTTT
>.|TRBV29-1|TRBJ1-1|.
CSVGTVNTEAFF
TGCAGCGTTGGGACGGTGAACACTGAAGCTTTCTTT
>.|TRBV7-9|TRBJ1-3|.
CASSPSSDTIYF
TGTGCCAGCAGCCCCAGTAGCGACACCATATATTTT
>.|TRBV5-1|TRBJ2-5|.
CASSLSSSGSGETQYF
TGCGCCAGCAGCTTGTCGTCGAGCGGAAGTGGAGAGACCCAGTACTTC
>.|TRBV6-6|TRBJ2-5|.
CASSTDSPQETQYF
TGTGCCAGCAGTACGGACAGCCCCCAAGAGACCCAGTACTTC
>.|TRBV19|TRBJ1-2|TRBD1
CASSQGARGYTF
TGTGCCAGTAGTCAGGGGGCGCGGGGCTACACCTTC
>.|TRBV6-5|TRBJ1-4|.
CASSLSATNEKLFF
TGTGCCAGCAGCCTCAGTGCCACTAATGAAAAACTGTTTTTT